This T cell receptor (beta chain) was sequenced in a study of blood T cell repertoires in COVID-19. TCRdb's table, derived via immunoSEQ multiplex PCR, lists solely in-frame clones and lacks some. Found here are approximately 250,000 clones, 80% to 85% of them singletons; the top ten hold 3.5% to 5%. Germline loops: CDR1 GTSNPN, CDR2 SVGIG (reference sequence). This CDR3 is 13 amino acids long. V was cut by 0 bases and J by 5 bases, with 8 bases left in between. Material: peripheral blood. V is TRBV30 and J is TRBJ1-5; D gene uncertain. This receptor was obtained from a man between 60 and 75 years old with acute or convalescent COVID-19. In nucleotides, the CDR3 is TGTGCCTGGAGTGTACGGGTGGATCAGCCCCAGCATTTT. It is translated as CAWSVRVDQPQHF.